Each of the 27 T cell receptor beta chains below was sequenced from the same sample in a study of cytomegalovirus exposure and HLA in healthy donors. Primers: 60 Vbeta forward and 13 Jbeta reverse. Profiled with immunoSEQ multiplex PCR; TCRdb holds only in-frame clones, not every one. The sample records 90,000 to 150,000 clones, approximately 80% being singletons. Specimen: PBMCs. These receptor sequences come from a female donor in good health and CMV-seronegative.

The V and J genes are TRBV30 and TRBJ1-1, with TRBD1 matching 8 bases. With V trimmed by 5 bases and J by 7 bases, 12 bases remained unmatched. The germline V gene encodes CDR1 GTSNPN and CDR2 SVGIG (reference sequence). The CDR3 contains 14 residues. For the CDR3, the DNA is TGTGCCTGGGCTGTCGGACAGGGCGCGGTTGAAGCTTTCTTT. Translated: CAWAVGQGAVEAFF. Full variable domain (outside the CDR3, taken from reference TRBV30 and TRBJ1-1): SQTIHQWPATLVQPVGSPLSLECTVEGTSNPNLYWYRQAAGRGLQLLFYSVGIGQISSEVPQNLSASRPQDRQFILSSKKLLLSDSGFYLCAWAVGQGAVEAFFGQGTRLTVV.

The V gene is TRBV4-2, the J gene TRBJ1-4; 7 nucleotides line up with TRBD1. The germline CDR1 and CDR2 sequences are LGHNA and YNFKEQ. The CDR3 is made up of 16 amino acids. J gave up 8 bases and V 6 bases, and 15 bases lay outside the gene matches. Here the CDR3 reads CASSPSRQGGREKLFF. Written as DNA, the CDR3 is TGTGCCAGCAGTCCCAGTCGGCAGGGGGGTAGGGAAAAACTGTTTTTT.

This clone was found a few times. The rearrangement uses TRBV5-6 and TRBJ2-3; D is unresolved. Trimming removed 1 base from V and 1 base from J, with 4 bases in between. Germline loops: CDR1 SGHDT, CDR2 YYEEEE. This CDR3 spans 13 amino acids. The CDR3 loop is CASSLRGTDTQYF. For the CDR3, the DNA is TGTGCCAGCAGCTTGAGAGGCACAGATACGCAGTATTTT.

The chain recombines TRBV7-8 with TRBJ1-5, with D hard to call. Trimming took 10 bases from V and 0 from J, leaving 28 bases between them. The CDR3 loop spans 19 amino acids. CDR1 is SGHVS, CDR2 FQNEAQ, per germline. CDR3 protein: CATRESRSGGLYSNQPQHF. For the CDR3, the DNA is TGTGCCACGAGAGAAAGCAGGTCAGGAGGGCTTTATAGCAATCAGCCCCAGCATTTT.

The rearrangement uses TRBV9 and TRBJ2-3; a weak D match, TRBD1 (6 bases). This CDR3 comprises 15 residues. Germline CDR1 is SGDLS and CDR2 is YYNGEE. With 0 bases removed from V and 0 bases from J, the gap between germline ends came to 8 bases. The CDR3 sequence: CASSVGDISTDTQYF. CDR3 nucleotides: TGTGCCAGCAGCGTAGGGGACATAAGCACAGATACGCAGTATTTT.

V is TRBV14 and J is TRBJ2-7, with 7 bases that match TRBD1. In germline, CDR1 is SGHDN, CDR2 FVKESK. Trimming at V came to 3 bases and at J to 2 bases, leaving 7 bases not matched to a gene. The CDR3 runs to 15 residues. CDR3 loop: CASSQEYRGTYEQYF. The CDR3 DNA is TGTGCCAGCAGCCAGGAGTACAGGGGCACCTACGAGCAGTACTTC.

The rearrangement uses TRBV6-5 and TRBJ2-7; D might be TRBD2 (6 bases). This CDR3 is built from 14 residues. Trimming took 5 bases from V and 3 from J, leaving 14 bases between them. CDR1 and CDR2 (germline): MNHEY, SVGAGI. The CDR3 DNA reads as TGTGCCAGCAGTGAAGGAGGGGACCACTACGAGCAGTACTTC. Its protein product is CASSEGGDHYEQYF.

The rearrangement links TRBV5-1 to TRBJ2-5; 14 bases align to TRBD2. This CDR3 is 17 amino acids long. Trimming took 4 bases from V and 5 from J; bases not matched to a gene: 10. The germline V gene has CDR1 SGHRS and CDR2 YFSETQ. This CDR3 is CASSGGTRLAGGETQYF. In DNA form, the CDR3 reads TGCGCCAGCAGCGGAGGGACCCGACTAGCGGGGGGGGAGACCCAGTACTTC.

The chain links TRBV29-1 to TRBJ2-2; the match to TRBD1 covers 9 bases. Germline V gene data show CDR1 as SQVTM and CDR2 as ANQGSEA. The CDR3 covers 14 residues. V lost 5 bases to trimming and J lost 6 bases; unmatched junction nucleotides: 7. The CDR3: CSVYRDRVAGELFF. The DNA for the CDR3 is TGCAGCGTTTACCGGGACAGGGTGGCCGGGGAGCTGTTTTTT.

The chain recombines TRBV6-6 with TRBJ1-2; 7 positions agree with TRBD1. This CDR3 contains 14 residues. The V segment lost 0 bases and the J segment 5 bases; nucleotides outside the gene matches: 3. Germline loops: CDR1 MNHNY, CDR2 SVGAGI (reference sequence). The CDR3: CASSYSGQSYGYTF. DNA of the CDR3: TGTGCCAGCAGTTACTCGGGACAGTCATATGGCTACACCTTC.

The rearrangement joins TRBV2 to TRBJ1-2, with 8 bases identical to TRBD1. V was clipped by 8 bases and J by 5 bases; unmatched bases: 4. Germline V gene lookup returns CDR1 SNHLY and CDR2 FYNNEI. CDR3 length equals 12 residues. The CDR3 DNA reads as TGTGCCAGCCAGGACAGGGAATATGGCTACACCTTC. This codes for CASQDREYGYTF.

The genes are TRBV30 and TRBJ1-5, with a weak D call TRBD1 (5 bases). This CDR3 contains 12 residues. CDR1 is GTSNPN, CDR2 SVGIG, per germline (reference sequence). V shed 1 base and J shed 5 bases, with 6 bases lying between them. In DNA, the CDR3 is TGTGCCTGGAGTGGCAGGGATCAGCCCCAGCATTTT. Translated, it gives CAWSGRDQPQHF.

This chain connects TRBV5-4 to TRBJ1-6; 8 bases fit TRBD1. There are 14 residues in the CDR3. Germline CDR1 is SGHNT and CDR2 is YYREEE (reference sequence). V shed 5 bases and J 6 bases; nucleotides not matched to a gene: 4. CDR3 in amino acids: CASSSTGVNSPLHF. The CDR3 DNA sequence: TGTGCCAGCAGTTCGACAGGGGTTAATTCACCCCTCCACTTT.

The rearrangement uses TRBV30 and TRBJ2-3, with 7 bases identical to TRBD2. Unmatched junction bases numbered 5, after V lost 3 bases and J lost 2 bases. Germline loops: CDR1 GTSNPN, CDR2 SVGIG (reference sequence). The CDR3 has 14 amino acids. The CDR3 loop is CAWRRAGNTDTQYF. CDR3 sequence (DNA): TGTGCCTGGAGAAGAGCGGGGAACACAGATACGCAGTATTTT.

The chain carries TRBV19 and TRBJ1-1; TRBD1 might be the D (6 bases). The germline CDR1 and CDR2 sequences are LNHDA and SQIVND (reference sequence). V lost 6 bases to trimming and J lost 4 bases, with 18 bases between them. This CDR3 is 15 amino acids long. The CDR3 bases are TGTGCCAGTAGGATATCTCGGGGGGCGCTCACTGAAGCTTTCTTT. Translation gives CASRISRGALTEAFF.

This clone was counted a single time. The DNA of the CDR3 is TGTGCCAGCAGCTTCGCCACGCAGGGATCCTACGAGCAGTACTTC. Its translation: CASSFATQGSYEQYF. J is TRBJ2-7 and V is TRBV11-2; weak D call: TRBD1 (5 bases). Germline lookup yields CDR1 SGHAT and CDR2 FQNNGV. The CDR3 spans 15 residues. V shed 3 bases and J shed 1 base, with 13 bases lying between them.

V gene TRBV30 combines with J gene TRBJ1-2; 8 nucleotides line up with TRBD1. This CDR3 region has 13 residues. Germline-derived CDR1 and CDR2 are GTSNPN and SVGIG (reference sequence). V was pared by 6 bases and J by 4 bases, with 7 bases of the junction left unmatched. Here the CDR3 DNA reads TGTGCCTGTTGGGGGACAGGTTCCTATGGCTACACCTTC. It is translated as CACWGTGSYGYTF.

The chain is built from TRBV10-2 and TRBJ2-7; 8 bases align to TRBD1. V lost 8 bases and J lost 6; bases outside the gene matches: 9. Germline loops: CDR1 WSHSY, CDR2 SAAADI. This CDR3 has 13 amino acids. The CDR3 nucleotides read TGCGCCAGCCGGACAGGGACTGTCTTCGAGCAGTACTTC. Translating gives CASRTGTVFEQYF.

This clone has only one observation. The chain links TRBV6-1 to TRBJ1-2; 10 nucleotides match TRBD1. The V and J ends lost 3 bases and 1 base, in that order; junction bases with no gene match: 8. Germline V gives CDR1 MNHNS, CDR2 SASEGT. The length of the CDR3 is 17 residues. The CDR3 sequence: CASSDVLRDRGNYGYTF. DNA of the CDR3: TGTGCCAGCAGTGACGTCCTCCGGGACAGGGGTAACTATGGCTACACCTTC.

This clone was observed a few times. The rearrangement links TRBV28 to TRBJ1-1; a possible D gene is TRBD1 (5 bases). The V and J ends lost 3 bases and 2 bases respectively, with 10 bases between them. The germline CDR1 and CDR2 sequences are MDHEN and SYDVKM. This CDR3 contains 14 residues. This CDR3 is CASSLTGVNTEAFF. The CDR3 nucleotides are TGTGCCAGCAGTTTGACGGGGGTAAACACTGAAGCTTTCTTT.

The rearrangement uses TRBV7-2 and TRBJ2-1; tentatively, D is TRBD2 (5 bases). Trimming left V 0 bases short and J 7 bases short, with 7 bases between. The CDR3 contains 13 residues. Germline-derived CDR1 and CDR2 are SGHTA and FQGNSA. The CDR3 protein is CASSLARRNEQFF. The CDR3 region has the DNA TGTGCCAGCAGCTTAGCTAGGAGGAATGAGCAGTTCTTC.

The chain is built from TRBV5-6 and TRBJ2-5; D perhaps matches TRBD2 (5 bases). The length of the CDR3 is 15 residues. Germline V lookup: CDR1 SGHDT, CDR2 YYEEEE. V was pared by 5 bases and J by 1 base, with 15 bases between. The CDR3 DNA sequence: TGTGCCAGCAGGCCACTTCGGGGAGCCCAAGAGACCCAGTACTTC. Protein sequence: CASRPLRGAQETQYF.

The J gene is TRBJ1-2, the V gene TRBV5-8; D gene ambiguous. V was shortened by 0 bases and J by 4 bases, with 13 bases between the two germline ends. Germline values: CDR1 SGHTS, CDR2 YDEGEE. The CDR3 is 15 amino acids. DNA for the CDR3: TGTGCCAGCAGCTTGGCCGAGGGTTCCTCCTATGGCTACACCTTC. Its translation is CASSLAEGSSYGYTF.

The chain uses TRBV4-3 and TRBJ2-5, with 8 bases that match TRBD2. The tail of the sequence fits TRBJ2-7 better, so the J call may be wrong. Germline V gene data show CDR1 as LGHNA and CDR2 as YSLEER. The CDR3 totals 11 residues. This CDR3 reads CASTGGGEQYF. The DNA of the CDR3 is TGCGCCAGCACCGGGGGGGGCGAGCAGTACTTC.

The chain links TRBV7-2 to TRBJ1-4, with D tentatively TRBD1 (5 bases). Germline lookup yields CDR1 SGHTA and CDR2 FQGNSA. V was shortened by 1 base and J by 7 bases, with 13 bases between the two germline ends. The CDR3 is made up of 15 amino acids. The CDR3 nucleotides are TGTGCCAGCAGCTTAGACGGGGGGATAGGTGAAAAACTGTTTTTT. This encodes CASSLDGGIGEKLFF.

CDR3 sequence (DNA): TGTGCCAGCAGGGGACAGCACTATGGCTACACCTTC. This sequence encodes CASRGQHYGYTF. V and J are TRBV6-1 and TRBJ1-2; 7 bases match TRBD1. The length of the CDR3 is 12 residues. With 6 bases clipped from V and 3 bases from J, the junction kept 1 base outside the gene matches. Germline V gene lookup returns CDR1 MNHNS and CDR2 SASEGT.

This chain uses TRBV6-1 with TRBJ1-2; D is possibly TRBD1 (5 bases). The CDR3 has 15 amino acids. Germline assignment: CDR1 MNHNS and CDR2 SASEGT. Trimming took 3 bases from V and 5 from J, leaving 16 bases between them. In nucleotides, the CDR3 is TGTGCCAGCAGTGATGAAGGGGAAGGAGAGTATGGCTACACCTTC. It yields the protein CASSDEGEGEYGYTF.